The T cell receptor (beta chain) under discussion was sequenced for a study of blood T cell repertoires in COVID-19. The overall study: COVID-19 samples collected from the United States, Italy and Spain covered acute and convalescent phases. T cells, B-cell-depleted T cells, or PBMCs supplied cDNA or gDNA.

V lost 3 bases, J lost 5 bases, and 6 bases stayed unmatched. There are 15 residues in the CDR3. From germline, CDR1 is SGHTA and CDR2 FQGNSA. Sequencing was performed with immunoSEQ multiplex PCR; in TCRdb, only in-frame clones are kept and a portion is missing. The sample has roughly 46,000 clones, approximately 83% seen once. This TCR came from a human donor in a cohort sampled during active COVID-19. The donor label of this sample is uncertain. V gene TRBV7-2 combines with J gene TRBJ2-3, with 9 bases that match TRBD2. The sequenced sample consisted of peripheral blood. The CDR3 reads CASSFGRGGQDTQYF. The CDR3 coding sequence is TGTGCCAGCAGCTTCGGGCGGGGGGGCCAAGATACGCAGTATTTT.